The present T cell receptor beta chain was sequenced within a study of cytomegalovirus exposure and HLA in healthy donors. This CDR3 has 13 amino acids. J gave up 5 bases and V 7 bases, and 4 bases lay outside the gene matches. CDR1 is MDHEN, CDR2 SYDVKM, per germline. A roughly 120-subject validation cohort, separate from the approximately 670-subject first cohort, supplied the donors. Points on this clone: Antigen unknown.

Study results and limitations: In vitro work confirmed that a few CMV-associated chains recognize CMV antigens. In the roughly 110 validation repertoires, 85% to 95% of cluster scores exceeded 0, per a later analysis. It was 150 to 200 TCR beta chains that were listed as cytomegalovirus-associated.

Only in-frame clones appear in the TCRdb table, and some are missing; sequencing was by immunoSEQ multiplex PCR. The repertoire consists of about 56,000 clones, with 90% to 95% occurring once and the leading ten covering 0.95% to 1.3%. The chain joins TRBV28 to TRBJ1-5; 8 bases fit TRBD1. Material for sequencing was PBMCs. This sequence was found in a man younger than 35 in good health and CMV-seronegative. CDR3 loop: CASITGGYQPQHF. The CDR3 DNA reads TGTGCCAGCATCACAGGGGGTTATCAGCCCCAGCATTTT.